This is a list of T cell receptor beta chains from one sample in a study of T cell responses to AZD1222 COVID-19 vaccine. Repertoires were generated with immunoSEQ multiplex PCR, while TCRdb's copy carries only in-frame clones and drops some. Among some 200,000 clones listed, 90% to 95% were seen once. Here the sequenced sample was peripheral blood, taken on day 0 of AZD1222 vaccination. Receptors originate from an adult in good health. Both conserved end residues are part of each CDR3. Each record gives: D gene, J gene, V gene, clone size, CDR3 protein, CDR3 DNA. D genes are given only for firm matches. The size field is filled for only some rows; it gives once, few, many or a size class.

D gene: .
J gene: TRBJ2-3
V gene: TRBV3-1/TRBV3-2
clone size: .
CDR3 protein: CASSQGLSTDTQYF
CDR3 DNA: TGTGCCAGCAGCCAGGGTTTAAGCACAGATACGCAGTATTTT

D gene: TRBD2
J gene: TRBJ2-5
V gene: TRBV15
clone size: .
CDR3 protein: CATSRERGGGLETQYF
CDR3 DNA: TGTGCCACCAGCAGAGAACGGGGGGGAGGGTTGGAGACCCAGTACTTC

D gene: .
J gene: TRBJ2-5
V gene: TRBV19
clone size: .
CDR3 protein: CASLPRGLTGPQYF
CDR3 DNA: TGTGCCAGTCTCCCCAGGGGACTCACTGGTCCCCAGTACTTC

D gene: .
J gene: TRBJ2-5
V gene: TRBV10-3
clone size: .
CDR3 protein: CAISESRSAQETQYF
CDR3 DNA: TGTGCCATCAGTGAGTCGAGAAGCGCCCAAGAGACCCAGTACTTC

D gene: TRBD2
J gene: TRBJ2-7
V gene: TRBV7-9
clone size: .
CDR3 protein: CASSLGLAGFKYEQYF
CDR3 DNA: TGTGCCAGCAGCTTAGGTCTAGCGGGATTCAAGTACGAGCAGTACTTC

D gene: .
J gene: TRBJ1-3
V gene: TRBV3-1/TRBV3-2
clone size: .
CDR3 protein: CASSLRQGVNTIYF
CDR3 DNA: TGTGCCAGCAGCCTGCGGCAGGGTGTAAACACCATATATTTT

D gene: TRBD2
J gene: TRBJ2-2
V gene: TRBV3-1/TRBV3-2
clone size: .
CDR3 protein: CASSPIAGATGELFF
CDR3 DNA: TGTGCCAGCAGCCCGATAGCGGGAGCGACCGGGGAGCTGTTTTTT

D gene: TRBD1
J gene: TRBJ2-6
V gene: TRBV2
clone size: few
CDR3 protein: CARVTRAGGEYSGANVLTF
CDR3 DNA: TGTGCCAGGGTAACACGGGCAGGGGGTGAATACTCTGGGGCCAACGTCCTGACTTTC

D gene: .
J gene: TRBJ1-1
V gene: TRBV7-6
clone size: .
CDR3 protein: CASSLVRGNTEAFF
CDR3 DNA: TGTGCCAGCAGCTTAGTGAGGGGGAACACTGAAGCTTTCTTT

D gene: .
J gene: TRBJ2-3
V gene: TRBV7-2
clone size: .
CDR3 protein: CASSLSPDKMATDTQYF
CDR3 DNA: TGTGCCAGCAGCTTAAGCCCAGACAAAATGGCCACAGATACGCAGTATTTT

D gene: .
J gene: TRBJ1-2
V gene: TRBV5-1
clone size: .
CDR3 protein: CASSNSVAAGYGYTF
CDR3 DNA: TGCGCCAGCAGCAACTCGGTCGCGGCGGGGTATGGCTACACCTTC

D gene: .
J gene: TRBJ2-3
V gene: TRBV6-6
clone size: .
CDR3 protein: CASSYLAGRGTDTQYF
CDR3 DNA: TGTGCCAGCAGTTACCTGGCAGGAAGAGGAACAGATACGCAGTATTTT

D gene: TRBD1
J gene: TRBJ1-3
V gene: TRBV18
clone size: .
CDR3 protein: CASSREDRATGNTIYF
CDR3 DNA: TGTGCCAGCTCAAGAGAGGACAGGGCGACTGGAAACACCATATATTTT

D gene: .
J gene: TRBJ1-5
V gene: TRBV19
clone size: .
CDR3 protein: CASSWQNNQPQHF
CDR3 DNA: TGTGCCAGTAGTTGGCAGAATAATCAGCCCCAGCATTTT

D gene: .
J gene: TRBJ1-1
V gene: TRBV11-3
clone size: .
CDR3 protein: CASSFGTNTEAFF
CDR3 DNA: TGTGCCAGCAGCTTCGGGACGAACACTGAAGCTTTCTTT

D gene: .
J gene: TRBJ1-3
V gene: TRBV27
clone size: once
CDR3 protein: CASSITGNSGNTIYF
CDR3 DNA: TGTGCCAGCAGTATTACAGGAAACTCTGGAAACACCATATATTTT

D gene: TRBD1
J gene: TRBJ1-5
V gene: TRBV27
clone size: .
CDR3 protein: CASSLRTSGGSNQPQHF
CDR3 DNA: TGTGCCAGCAGTTTAAGGACCTCAGGGGGTAGCAATCAGCCCCAGCATTTT

D gene: .
J gene: TRBJ1-1
V gene: TRBV6-4
clone size: .
CDR3 protein: CATHPPRTRGEAFF
CDR3 DNA: TGTGCCACCCACCCGCCCCGAACCCGGGGGGAAGCTTTCTTT

D gene: .
J gene: TRBJ1-1
V gene: TRBV6-5
clone size: .
CDR3 protein: CASRRFMNTEAFF
CDR3 DNA: TGTGCCAGCAGGCGGTTCATGAACACTGAAGCTTTCTTT

D gene: .
J gene: TRBJ1-1
V gene: TRBV14
clone size: few
CDR3 protein: CASSQEGAGMAEAFF
CDR3 DNA: TGTGCCAGCAGCCAAGAAGGGGCAGGGATGGCTGAAGCTTTCTTT

D gene: .
J gene: TRBJ2-5
V gene: TRBV20-1
clone size: .
CDR3 protein: CSASIQETQYF
CDR3 DNA: TGCAGTGCTAGCATCCAAGAGACCCAGTACTTC

D gene: TRBD1
J gene: TRBJ1-2
V gene: TRBV10-3
clone size: .
CDR3 protein: CAANQGAGDGYTF
CDR3 DNA: TGTGCCGCCAACCAGGGGGCAGGAGATGGCTACACCTTC

D gene: .
J gene: TRBJ1-3
V gene: TRBV6-1
clone size: .
CDR3 protein: CASSDMAGNTIYF
CDR3 DNA: TGTGCCAGCAGTGATATGGCTGGAAACACCATATATTTT

D gene: .
J gene: TRBJ1-2
V gene: TRBV6-1
clone size: .
CDR3 protein: CASSEARGSLYGYTF
CDR3 DNA: TGTGCCAGCAGTGAAGCGAGGGGGTCCCTCTATGGCTACACCTTC

D gene: .
J gene: TRBJ1-5
V gene: TRBV3-1/TRBV3-2
clone size: .
CDR3 protein: CASSQAGASNQPQHF
CDR3 DNA: TGTGCCAGCAGCCAAGCAGGGGCGAGCAATCAGCCCCAGCATTTT

D gene: TRBD2
J gene: TRBJ2-3
V gene: TRBV6-5
clone size: .
CDR3 protein: CASNRAGGITDTQYF
CDR3 DNA: TGTGCCAGCAACAGAGCGGGAGGGATCACAGATACGCAGTATTTT